The 4 T cell receptor beta chains below come from one sample, sequenced in a study of radiotherapy plus CTLA-4 blockade in lung cancer (dated by TCRdb to about 2018). Libraries came from the immunoSEQ multiplex PCR assay. TCRdb retrieved this table from immuneACCESS and kept in-frame rearrangements only. Not all clones are present; in checked studies, unresolved V genes account for under half, and no reason is known for the remainder. The sample table holds approximately 40,000 clones, of which over 65% were seen once. Under 10% of the sample comes from the top ten. The specimen was peripheral blood, collected from a patient treated with radiotherapy plus ipilimumab. These receptors all come from a human donor with non-small cell lung cancer who had stable disease on radiotherapy plus ipilimumab.

The V and J genes are TRBV25-1 and TRBJ1-1; TRBD1 is a possible D gene (5 bases). Trimming shortened V by 3 bases and J by 6 bases, and 14 bases separated the two germline ends. Germline-derived CDR1 and CDR2 are MGHDK and SYGVNS. The CDR3 runs to 14 residues. The DNA for the CDR3 is TGTGCCAGCAGTGACCCCTGGGACTTATCTGAAGCTTTCTTT. Translated, it gives CASSDPWDLSEAFF. Looking up the rest from reference TRBV25-1 and TRBJ1-1 gives the full variable domain: EADIYQTPRYLVIGTGKKITLECSQTMGHDKMYWYQQDPGMELHLIHYSYGVNSTEKGDLSSESTVSRIRTEHFPLTLESARPSHTSQYLCASSDPWDLSEAFFGQGTRLTVV.

J is TRBJ1-6 and V is TRBV25-1, with D unclear. V dropped 5 bases and J dropped 6 bases, with 8 bases sitting between them. The CDR3 has 13 residues. In germline, CDR1 is MGHDK, CDR2 SYGVNS. The CDR3 here is CASSLLGNSPLHF. The DNA of the CDR3 is TGTGCCAGCAGTCTACTTGGTAATTCACCCCTCCACTTT.

This chain uses TRBV7-8 with TRBJ2-3; 7 bases are a match to TRBD2. This CDR3 is 14 amino acids long. Trimming removed 1 base from V and 4 bases from J; junction bases left unmatched: 2. The germline V gene encodes CDR1 SGHVS and CDR2 FQNEAQ. CDR3 region: CASSLERGADTQYF. The CDR3 nucleotides read TGTGCCAGCAGCTTAGAACGGGGGGCAGATACGCAGTATTTT.

The genes are TRBV1 and TRBJ2-5; TRBD2, the D gene given by the table, was not confirmed from the DNA. TRBV1 represents a pseudogene. This CDR3 spans 17 amino acids. The chain's CDR3 is CTSSSRGLAGEQETQYF. The CDR3 DNA sequence: TGCACCAGCAGCTCGAGAGGTCTAGCGGGGGAGCAAGAGACCCAGTACTTC.